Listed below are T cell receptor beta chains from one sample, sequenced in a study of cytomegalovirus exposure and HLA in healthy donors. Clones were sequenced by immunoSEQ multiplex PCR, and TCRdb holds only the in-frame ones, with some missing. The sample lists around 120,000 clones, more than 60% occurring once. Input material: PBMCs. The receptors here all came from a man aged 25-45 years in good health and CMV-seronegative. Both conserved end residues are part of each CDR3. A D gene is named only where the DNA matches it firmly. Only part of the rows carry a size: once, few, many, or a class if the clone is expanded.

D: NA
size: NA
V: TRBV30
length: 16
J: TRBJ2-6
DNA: TGTGCCTGGACGGACTACAGACGCTCTGGGGCCAACGTCCTGACTTTC
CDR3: CAWTDYRRSGANVLTF

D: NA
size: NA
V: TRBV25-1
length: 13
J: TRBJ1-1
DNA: TGTGCCAGCAGGTATCACGGGAACACTGAAGCTTTCTTT
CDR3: CASRYHGNTEAFF

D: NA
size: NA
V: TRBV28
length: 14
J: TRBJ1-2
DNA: TGTGCCAGCAGGACGACAGGTCTTTCCTATGGCTACACCTTC
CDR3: CASRTTGLSYGYTF

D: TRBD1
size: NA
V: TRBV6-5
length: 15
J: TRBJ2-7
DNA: TGTGCCAGCAGTTACTCAAGGGACAGGGCCTACGAGCAGTACTTC
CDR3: CASSYSRDRAYEQYF

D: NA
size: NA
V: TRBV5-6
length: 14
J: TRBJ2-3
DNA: TGTGCCAGCAGCCCCGCTCCGGCGGAGGATACGCAGTATTTT
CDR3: CASSPAPAEDTQYF

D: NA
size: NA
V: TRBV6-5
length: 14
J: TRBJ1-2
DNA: TGTGCCAGCAGCCCAAGGAGCGGAAACTATGGCTACACCTTC
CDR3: CASSPRSGNYGYTF

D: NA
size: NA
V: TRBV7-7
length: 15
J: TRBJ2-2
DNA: TGTGCCAGCAGCTTAGCGCTCGGGGGCACCGGGGAGCTGTTTTTT
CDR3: CASSLALGGTGELFF

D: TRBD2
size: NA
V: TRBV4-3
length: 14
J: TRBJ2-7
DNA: TGCGCCAGCAGCCATACTAGCGGGGGAAACGAGCAGTACTTC
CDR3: CASSHTSGGNEQYF

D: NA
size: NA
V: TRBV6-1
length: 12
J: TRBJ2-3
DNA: TGTGCCAGCAGACCGCGTGAGGATACGCAGTATTTT
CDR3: CASRPREDTQYF

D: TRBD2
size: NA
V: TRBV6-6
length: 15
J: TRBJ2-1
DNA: TGTGCCAGCAGTTACTCGAATCTAGCGGGATATGAGCAGTTCTTC
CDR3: CASSYSNLAGYEQFF

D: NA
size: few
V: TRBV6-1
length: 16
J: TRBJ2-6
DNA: TGTGCCAGCAGTGAGCGGGAAGGCTCTGGGGCCAACGTCCTGACTTTC
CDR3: CASSEREGSGANVLTF

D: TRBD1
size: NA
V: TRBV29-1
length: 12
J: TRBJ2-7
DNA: TGCAGCGTTGAGGACAGGGGGTACGAGCAGTACTTC
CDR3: CSVEDRGYEQYF

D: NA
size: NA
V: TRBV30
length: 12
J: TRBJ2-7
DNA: TGTGCCTGGAGTGGGGCAGACTACGAGCAGTACTTC
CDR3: CAWSGADYEQYF

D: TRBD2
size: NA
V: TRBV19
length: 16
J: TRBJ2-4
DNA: TGTGCCAGTAGTATTGGCAGGGAGGGCGACAAAAACATTCAGTACTTC
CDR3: CASSIGREGDKNIQYF

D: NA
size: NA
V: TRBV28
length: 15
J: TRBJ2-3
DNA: TGTGCCAGCAGTGAAAGGGGGGGAGGCACAGATACGCAGTATTTT
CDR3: CASSERGGGTDTQYF

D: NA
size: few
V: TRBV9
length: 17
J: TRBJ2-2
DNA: TGTGCCAGCAGCGTAGGAGGGGCGGGGATAAACACCGGGGAGCTGTTTTTT
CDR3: CASSVGGAGINTGELFF

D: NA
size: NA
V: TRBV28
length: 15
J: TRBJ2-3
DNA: TGTGCCAGCACCGCAGCAGACAGAAGCACAGATACGCAGTATTTT
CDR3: CASTAADRSTDTQYF

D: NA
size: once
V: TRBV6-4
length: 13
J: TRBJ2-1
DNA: TGTGCCAGCAGGAAGGCGGGGTCCCATGAGCAGTTCTTC
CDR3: CASRKAGSHEQFF

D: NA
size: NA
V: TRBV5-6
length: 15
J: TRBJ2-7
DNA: TGTGCCAGCAGCTTGAGGGGTACCGGTTTCTACGAGCAGTACTTC
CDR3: CASSLRGTGFYEQYF

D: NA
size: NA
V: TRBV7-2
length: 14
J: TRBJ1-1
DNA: TGTGCCAGCAGCTTAGCTTTCTCGACAGGTCAAGCTTTCTTT
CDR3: CASSLAFSTGQAFF

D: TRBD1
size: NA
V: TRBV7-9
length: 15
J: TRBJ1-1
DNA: TGTGCCAGCAGCTTAAGGACAGGAGGGAACACTGAAGCTTTCTTT
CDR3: CASSLRTGGNTEAFF

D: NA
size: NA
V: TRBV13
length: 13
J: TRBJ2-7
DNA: TGTGCCAGCAGCTCCTATGACAGCTACGAGCAGTACTTC
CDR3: CASSSYDSYEQYF

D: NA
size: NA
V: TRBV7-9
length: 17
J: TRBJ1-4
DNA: TGTGCCAGCAGCTTAGAGGCAGGGCAGACGTCTAATGAAAAACTGTTTTTT
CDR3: CASSLEAGQTSNEKLFF

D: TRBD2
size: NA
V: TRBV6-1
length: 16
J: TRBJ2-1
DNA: TGTGCCAGCAGTGCGACTAGCGGGGGGACCTACAATGAGCAGTTCTTC
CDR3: CASSATSGGTYNEQFF

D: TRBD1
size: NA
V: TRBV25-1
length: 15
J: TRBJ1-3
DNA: TGTGCCAGCAGTGTATTCGGACAGGGAAGAAACACCATATATTTT
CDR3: CASSVFGQGRNTIYF

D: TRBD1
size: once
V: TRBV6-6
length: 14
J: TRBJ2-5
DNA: TGTGCCAGCAGTTACTCGCGACAGGGGGAGACCCAGTACTTC
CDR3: CASSYSRQGETQYF

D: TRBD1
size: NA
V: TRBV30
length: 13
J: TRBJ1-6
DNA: TGTGCCCGTGGGGACAGAAATAATTCACCCCTCCACTTT
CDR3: CARGDRNNSPLHF

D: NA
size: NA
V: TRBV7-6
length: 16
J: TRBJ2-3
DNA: TGTGCCAGCAGCTACGGGACAATAACTAGCACAGATACGCAGTATTTT
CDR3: CASSYGTITSTDTQYF

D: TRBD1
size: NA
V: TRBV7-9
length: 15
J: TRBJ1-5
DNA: TGTGCCAGCAGCGCTTGGGACAGTAAAAATCAGCCCCAGCATTTT
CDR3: CASSAWDSKNQPQHF

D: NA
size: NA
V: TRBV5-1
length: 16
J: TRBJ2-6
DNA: TGCGCCAGCAGCTTCATGGGAGACTCTGGGGCCAACGTCCTGACTTTC
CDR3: CASSFMGDSGANVLTF

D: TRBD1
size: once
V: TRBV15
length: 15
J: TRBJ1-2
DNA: TGTGCCACCAGCAGAGATCAGGGGACAGGCTATGGCTACACCTTC
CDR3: CATSRDQGTGYGYTF

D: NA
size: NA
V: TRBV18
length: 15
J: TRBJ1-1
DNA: TGTGCCAGCTCACCACCCGGCAGGCCGGACACTGAAGCTTTCTTT
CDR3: CASSPPGRPDTEAFF

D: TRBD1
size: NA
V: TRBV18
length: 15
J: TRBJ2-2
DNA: TGTGCCAGCTCACCACAATCGACAGGGGCCGGGGAGCTGTTTTTT
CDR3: CASSPQSTGAGELFF

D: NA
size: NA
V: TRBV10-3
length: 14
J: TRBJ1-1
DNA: TGTGCCATCAGTGACCAGTTGATGAACACTGAAGCTTTCTTT
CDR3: CAISDQLMNTEAFF

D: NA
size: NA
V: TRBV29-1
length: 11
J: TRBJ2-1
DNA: TGCAGCGGGACAGTACAGTATGAGCAGTTCTTC
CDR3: CSGTVQYEQFF

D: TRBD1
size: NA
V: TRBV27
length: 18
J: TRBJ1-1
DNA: TGTGCCAGCAGCTCACGAAGGGAGGCCGGGACAGCGAACACTGAAGCTTTCTTT
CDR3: CASSSRREAGTANTEAFF

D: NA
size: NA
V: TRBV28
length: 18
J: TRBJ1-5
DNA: TGTGCCAGCAGTTTACCCTCCAACAGGGTATCAGGCAATCAGCCCCAGCATTTT
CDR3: CASSLPSNRVSGNQPQHF

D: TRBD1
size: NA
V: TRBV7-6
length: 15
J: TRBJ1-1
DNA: TGTGCCAGCAGCCGCGAGGGACAGGTTATCACTGAAGCTTTCTTT
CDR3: CASSREGQVITEAFF

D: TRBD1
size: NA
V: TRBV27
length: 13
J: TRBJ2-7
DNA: TGTGCCAGCCGGACAGGGTTCTCCTACGAGCAGTACTTC
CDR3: CASRTGFSYEQYF

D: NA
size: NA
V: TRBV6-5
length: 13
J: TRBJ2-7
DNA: TGTGCCAGCAGTTTCCCACCCGGCTACGAGCAGTACTTC
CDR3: CASSFPPGYEQYF

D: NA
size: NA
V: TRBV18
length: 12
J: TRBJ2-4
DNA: TGTGCCAGCTCACCACAGGAGAGCATTCAGTACTTC
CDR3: CASSPQESIQYF

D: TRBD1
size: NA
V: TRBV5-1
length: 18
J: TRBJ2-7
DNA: TGCGCCAGCAGCTTGTTTCCCGGGACAGGAGTAAGCTCCTACGAGCAGTACTTC
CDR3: CASSLFPGTGVSSYEQYF

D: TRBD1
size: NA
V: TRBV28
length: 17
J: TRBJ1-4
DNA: TGTGCCAGCAGTTTGGAGGGGACAGGAGCAACTAATGAAAAACTGTTTTTT
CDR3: CASSLEGTGATNEKLFF

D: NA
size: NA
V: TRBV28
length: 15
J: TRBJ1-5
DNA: TGTGCCAGCAGTTCTGCCAGGGTCGGGTATCAGCCCCAGCATTTT
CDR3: CASSSARVGYQPQHF

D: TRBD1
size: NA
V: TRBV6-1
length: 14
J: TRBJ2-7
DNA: TGTGCCAGCGAGTACGGGACAGGGGTAAACGAGCAGTACTTC
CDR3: CASEYGTGVNEQYF

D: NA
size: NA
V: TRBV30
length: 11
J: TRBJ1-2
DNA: TGTGCCTGGAGTGTACAGGGTCGCTACACCTTC
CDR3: CAWSVQGRYTF

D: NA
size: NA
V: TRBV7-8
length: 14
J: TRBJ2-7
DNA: TGTGCCAGCAGCTTAGAACCAGGGCTATACGAGCAGTACTTC
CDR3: CASSLEPGLYEQYF

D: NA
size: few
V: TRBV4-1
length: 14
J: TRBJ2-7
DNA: TGCGCCAGCAGCCAAGTTGAGACATCCTACGAGCAGTACTTC
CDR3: CASSQVETSYEQYF

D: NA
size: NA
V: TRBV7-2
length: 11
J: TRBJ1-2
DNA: TGTGCCAGCAGCTCCACTGAAGGCTACACCTTC
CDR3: CASSSTEGYTF

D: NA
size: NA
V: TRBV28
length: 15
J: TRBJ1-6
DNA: TGTGCCAGCCGTTCAATTGGAGGAGATAATTCACCCCTCCACTTT
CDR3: CASRSIGGDNSPLHF

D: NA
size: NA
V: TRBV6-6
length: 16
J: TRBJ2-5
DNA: TGTGCCAGCAGTTACCTCGACAGGTCCGCTCGGGAGACCCAGTACTTC
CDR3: CASSYLDRSARETQYF

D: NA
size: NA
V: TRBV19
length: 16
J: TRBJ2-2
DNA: TGTGCCAGTAGTCCTGCTGGACAGTCCCGAACCGGGGAGCTGTTTTTT
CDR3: CASSPAGQSRTGELFF

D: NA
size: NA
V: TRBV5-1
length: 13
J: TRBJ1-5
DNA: TGCGCCAGCAGTGCTTACGGAGATCAGCCCCAGCATTTT
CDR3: CASSAYGDQPQHF

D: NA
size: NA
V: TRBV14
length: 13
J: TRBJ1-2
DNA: TGTGCCAGCAGCCAACACCTGAGGGATGGCTACACCTTC
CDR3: CASSQHLRDGYTF

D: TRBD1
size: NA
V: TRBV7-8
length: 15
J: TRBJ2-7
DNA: TGTGCCAGCAGCTCGCTCCAGGGGGCTGGCGGCGAGCAGTACTTC
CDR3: CASSSLQGAGGEQYF

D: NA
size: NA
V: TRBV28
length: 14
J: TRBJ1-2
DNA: TGTGCCACTAGTACGGGGGGAGGTAGCTATGGCTACACCTTC
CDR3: CATSTGGGSYGYTF

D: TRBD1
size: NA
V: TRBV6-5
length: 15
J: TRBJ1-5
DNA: TGTGCCAGCAGTTACTCTTGGGACAGGGATCAGCCCCAGCATTTT
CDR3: CASSYSWDRDQPQHF